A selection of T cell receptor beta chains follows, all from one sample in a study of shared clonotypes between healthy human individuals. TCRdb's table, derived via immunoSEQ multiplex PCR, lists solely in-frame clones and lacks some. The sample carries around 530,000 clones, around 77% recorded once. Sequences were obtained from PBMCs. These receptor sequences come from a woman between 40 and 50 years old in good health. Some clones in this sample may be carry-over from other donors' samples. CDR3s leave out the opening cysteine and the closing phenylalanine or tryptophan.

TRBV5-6,ASSLRAENQPQH
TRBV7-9,ASSLATANTGELF
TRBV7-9,ASSYPGLAGGKDTQY
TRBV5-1,ASSLTGQSSYEQY
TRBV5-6,ASSLVGGRRETQY
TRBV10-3,AISGLAGMTDTQY
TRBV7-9,ASSLATGGATWYTGELF
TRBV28,ASSRRLAASSYNEQF
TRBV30,AWSPGQGIAEQY
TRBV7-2,ASSLARVGTEAF
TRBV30,AWSVGQSTDTQY
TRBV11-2,ASSVTANYGYT
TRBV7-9,ASSLAQGAQETQY
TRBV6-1,ASRRDRGNEKLF
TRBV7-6,ASSSGQFNEKLF
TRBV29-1,RATAGTDTQY
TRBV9,ASSVGSLNTEAF
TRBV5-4,ASSSGGFTD
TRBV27,ASSFWRDNRNEQF
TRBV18,ASSPSLTGAGETQY
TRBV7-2,ASKGLAAGVEQF
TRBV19,ASSIRLASYEQY
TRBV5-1,ASSFLRPEGYT
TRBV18,ASSPPGSPSNQPQH
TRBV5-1,ASSFGQGTEAF
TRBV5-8,ASSGHAGLTNEKLF
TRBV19,ASSIDLGRDGQF
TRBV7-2,ASSLGDRGIGQPQH
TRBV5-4,ASSSGGSSYEQY
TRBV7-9,ASSLGGDGSEQF
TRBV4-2,ASSQAGGTVDAF
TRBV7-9,ASSKRLAGTTYEQY
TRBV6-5,ASSYLSGMNTEAF